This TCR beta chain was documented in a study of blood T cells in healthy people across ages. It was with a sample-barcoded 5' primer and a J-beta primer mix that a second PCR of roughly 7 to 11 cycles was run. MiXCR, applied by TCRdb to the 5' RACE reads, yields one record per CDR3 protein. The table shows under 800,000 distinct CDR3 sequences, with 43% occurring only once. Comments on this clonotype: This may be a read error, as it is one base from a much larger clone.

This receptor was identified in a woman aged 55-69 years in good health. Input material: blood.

Here the CDR3 reads CASSPLGEGGTYEQFF. CDR3 coding DNA: TGCGCCAGCAGCCCCCTTGGGGAGGGAGGCACCTACGAGCAGTTCTTC. The J gene is TRBJ2-1, the V gene TRBV4-1; 7 bases are shared with TRBD2. Germline CDR1 reads MGHRA; CDR2 reads YSYEKL. V gave up 4 bases and J gave up 10 bases; unmatched junction bases: 16. This CDR3 contains 16 residues.